These 18 T cell receptor beta chains originate from one sample sequenced in a study of glioma-infiltrating T cells. The iRepertoire nested amplicon-rescue multiplex PCR amplified TCR alpha and beta CDR3s from RNA. TCRdb recomputed calls from the multiplex PCR reads with MiXCR, one row per CDR3 protein. The sample contains over 120,000 distinct CDR3 sequences, about two fifths of which appear only once. The source material was glioma tissue, nonneoplastic brain tissue, or PBMCs (not recorded which). The receptors were sampled from a human donor with low-grade glioma or glioblastoma, undergoing nonglioma brain surgery, or in good health (not recorded which).

J is TRBJ1-6 and V is TRBV6-1; perhaps TRBD1 as D (5 bases). The CDR3 spans 16 residues. Per germline, CDR1 MNHNS and CDR2 SASEGT. Trimming cost V 1 base and J 7 bases, with 14 bases left between them. The CDR3 reads CASSEGGYEVNSPLHF. The CDR3 DNA sequence: TGTGCCAGCAGTGAAGGGGGGTATGAAGTCAATTCACCCCTCCACTTT.

The chain links TRBV20-1 to TRBJ2-7, with D perhaps matching TRBD2 (7 bases). The CDR3 runs 12 residues. CDR1 DFQATT and CDR2 SNEGSKA come from the germline V gene (reference sequence). As DNA, the CDR3 is TGCAGCCCCGGGGGGCCTACCTACGAGCAGTACTTC. Protein: CSPGGPTYEQYF.

This chain joins TRBV20-1 and TRBJ2-7, with D possibly matching TRBD1 (5 bases). CDR1 DFQATT and CDR2 SNEGSKA come from the germline V gene (reference sequence). This CDR3 contains 13 residues. V was trimmed by 0 bases and J by 2 bases, leaving 8 bases between them. CDR3 in DNA: TGCAGTGCTAGAGATCAGGGTCCCTACGAGCAGTACTTC. This sequence encodes CSARDQGPYEQYF.

In the case of this clonotype: A read error may be the cause here, since a much bigger clone is one base away. This chain joins TRBV6-1 and TRBJ2-6, with D perhaps matching TRBD1 or TRBD2 (5 bases each). This CDR3 comprises 16 residues. The V end lost 1 base, the J end lost 3 bases, and 10 bases lay between the germline ends. In germline, CDR1 is MNHNS, CDR2 SASEGT. CDR3 sequence: CASSEEGSSGANVLTF. The CDR3 nucleotides are TGTGCCAGCAGTGAAGAGGGGAGTAGTGGGGCCAACGTCCTGACTTTC.

This clonotype showed up just a few times. The chain recombines TRBV2 with TRBJ2-3; D is possibly TRBD2 (6 bases). This CDR3 is built from 14 residues. Trimming took 7 bases from V and 0 from J, leaving 11 bases between them. Germline V CDR1 and CDR2: SNHLY, FYNNEI. The CDR3 DNA sequence: TGTGCCAGCATTATCGGAGGGAGCACAGATACGCAGTATTTT. Protein: CASIIGGSTDTQYF.

V gene TRBV12-3 or TRBV12-4 combines with J gene TRBJ2-3, with 9 bases lining up with TRBD2. V lost 5 bases to trimming and J lost 3 bases; unmatched junction nucleotides: 3. The CDR3 consists of 14 residues. The CDR3 bases are TGTGCCAGCAGTAGGCGGGAGGGAACAGATACGCAGTATTTT. It codes for CASSRREGTDTQYF.

The rearrangement uses TRBV6-1 and TRBJ1-6; D unresolved. Between the trimmed V and J ends, which lost 4 bases and 10 bases, there was a span of 8 bases. This CDR3 has 12 residues. Germline V gives CDR1 MNHNS, CDR2 SASEGT. The CDR3 protein is CASSVEGSPLHF. The CDR3 region has the DNA TGTGCCAGCAGTGTAGAAGGATCACCCCTCCACTTT.

This chain joins TRBV11-2 and TRBJ2-7; TRBD1 aligns across 8 bases. V gave up 3 bases and J gave up 4 bases; unmatched junction bases: 8. The CDR3 runs 15 residues. The germline CDR1 and CDR2 sequences are SGHAT and FQNNGV. The CDR3: CASSFDRGGYYEQYF. CDR3 DNA: TGTGCCAGCAGCTTTGACAGGGGAGGCTATTACGAGCAGTACTTC.

The V gene is TRBV2, the J gene TRBJ1-5; D not resolved. The V and J ends lost 3 bases and 11 bases respectively, with 17 bases between them. This CDR3 spans 14 amino acids. CDR1 is SNHLY, CDR2 FYNNEI, per germline. This CDR3 is CASSDEQMLVAQHF. For the CDR3, the DNA is TGTGCCAGCAGTGATGAACAGATGTTGGTAGCCCAGCATTTT.

In its sample, this clonotype was seen a few times. The chain is built from TRBV20-1 and TRBJ2-1, with a tentative D call TRBD1 (6 bases). The CDR3 extends over 14 amino acids. The germline CDR1 and CDR2 sequences are DFQATT and SNEGSKA (reference sequence). Trimming cost V 6 bases and J 2 bases, with 14 bases left between them. The CDR3 bases are TGCAGTGCACGATCAGGGGCCCCCTACAATGAGCAGTTCTTC. It translates to CSARSGAPYNEQFF.

This chain links TRBV7-2 with TRBJ1-1; no reliable D call. This CDR3 is built from 14 residues. V was cut by 3 bases and J by 5 bases, with 13 bases left in between. Germline lookup yields CDR1 SGHTA and CDR2 FQGNSA. CDR3 sequence reads: CASSLKTENTEAFF. CDR3 DNA sequence: TGTGCCAGCAGCTTGAAAACAGAGAATACTGAAGCTTTCTTT.

The chain combines TRBV6-2 or TRBV6-3 with TRBJ2-5, with D perhaps assigned TRBD1 or TRBD2 (6 bases each). Germline assignment: CDR1 MNHEY and CDR2 SVGEGT. The CDR3 spans 13 residues. The V gene lost 7 bases and the J gene lost 2 bases, with 11 bases spanning the gap. CDR3 in amino acids: CASTEGGQETQYF. As DNA, the CDR3 is TGTGCCAGCACCGAAGGGGGGCAAGAGACCCAGTACTTC.

The chain joins TRBV24-1 to TRBJ2-7, with D maybe TRBD1 (6 bases). Trimming shortened V by 12 bases and J by 3 bases, and 14 bases separated the two germline ends. The CDR3 has 12 amino acids. The germline gives CDR1 KGHDR, CDR2 SFDVKD. In nucleotides, the CDR3 is TGTGCCGCCGACCGGGACATCTACGAGCAGTACTTC. It is translated as CAADRDIYEQYF.

This clonotype has just a few counts. Relative to the germline gene, one junction end is altered; a read error may explain this. V usage is TRBV28 and J usage is TRBJ2-6, with D hard to call. CDR1 is MDHEN, CDR2 SYDVKM, per germline. The CDR3 extends over 16 amino acids. The CDR3 coding sequence is TGTGCCATCAGTGGAATGAGGAGCTCTGGGGCCAACGTCCTGACTTTC. Residues: CAISGMRSSGANVLTF.

A few counts support this clonotype. The chain links TRBV6-1 to TRBJ1-1, with 8 bases matching TRBD1. Trimming took 5 bases from V and 0 from J; bases not matched to a gene: 5. Germline V gene sequence: CDR1 MNHNS, CDR2 SASEGT. This CDR3 region has 15 residues. CDR3 in amino acids: CASSTGTGLNTEAFF. The CDR3 DNA reads as TGTGCCAGCAGTACCGGGACAGGACTGAACACTGAAGCTTTCTTT.

The chain joins TRBV20-1 to TRBJ2-6; D remains ambiguous. The V and J ends lost 2 bases and 7 bases respectively, with 15 bases between them. The CDR3 has 15 residues. The germline V gene has CDR1 DFQATT and CDR2 SNEGSKA (reference sequence). The CDR3 loop is CSARPVSDGANVLTF. The CDR3 bases are TGCAGTGCTAGACCGGTGTCGGACGGAGCCAACGTCCTGACTTTC.

The chain uses TRBV20-1 and TRBJ1-5; D gene uncertain. V lost 2 bases, J lost 6 bases, and 14 bases lay in between. Germline V gene sequence: CDR1 DFQATT, CDR2 SNEGSKA (reference sequence). The CDR3 is 14 residues long. DNA for the CDR3: TGCAGTGCTAGACAGACGAGTGTGAGTCAGCCCCAGCATTTT. Translating gives CSARQTSVSQPQHF.

This clonotype was seen ten or more times. This rearrangement joins TRBV7-9 to TRBJ2-5; D uncertain. The germline V gene encodes CDR1 SEHNR and CDR2 FQNEAQ (reference sequence). Trimming took 5 bases from V and 1 from J, leaving 8 bases between them. The CDR3 runs 13 residues. The CDR3 DNA sequence: TGTGCCAGCAGCCAACCGCTCCAAGAGACCCAGTACTTC. Encoded protein: CASSQPLQETQYF.